The 31 T cell receptor beta chains presented below share a single source sample, sequenced in a study of blood T cell repertoires in COVID-19. TCRdb's copy holds only in-frame clones and misses some; the assay was immunoSEQ multiplex PCR. The data hold some 490,000 clones, with roughly 85% observed a single time. The source material was peripheral blood. Source of these receptors: a human donor in a cohort sampled during active COVID-19.

As DNA, the CDR3 is TGTGCCAGCAGCTCGTTAGCGACTAGCACAGATACGCAGTATTTT. Translating it yields CASSSLATSTDTQYF. The chain combines TRBV7-2 with TRBJ2-3; possibly TRBD2 for D (5 bases). V was pared by 4 bases and J by 0 bases, with 11 bases between. This CDR3 is built from 15 residues. Germline V lookup: CDR1 SGHTA, CDR2 FQGNSA. Full variable domain (rest looked up from reference TRBV7-2 and TRBJ2-3): GAGVSQSPSNKVTEKGKDVELRCDPISGHTALYWYRQSLGQGLEFLIYFQGNSAPDKSGLPSDRFSAERTGGSVSTLTIQRTQQEDSAVYLCASSSLATSTDTQYFGPGTRLTVL.

The chain has TRBV7-3 and TRBJ1-1, with D unresolved. The CDR3 consists of 13 residues. Germline V gene lookup returns CDR1 SGHTA and CDR2 FQGTGA. With 2 bases removed from V and 3 bases from J, the gap between germline ends came to 7 bases. Written as DNA, the CDR3 is TGTGCCAGCAGCTTAGTGAGGGACACTGAAGCTTTCTTT. Protein: CASSLVRDTEAFF.

The rearrangement links TRBV30 to TRBJ1-2; 7 nucleotides match TRBD1. V trimming: 5 bases; J trimming: 4 bases; junction bases outside the gene matches: 13. The CDR3 loop spans 15 amino acids. Germline V gives CDR1 GTSNPN, CDR2 SVGIG (reference sequence). CDR3 sequence reads: CAWEALGGEIYGYTF. Written as DNA, the CDR3 is TGTGCCTGGGAGGCTCTAGGGGGCGAGATCTATGGCTACACCTTC.

This rearrangement joins TRBV6-5 to TRBJ1-6, with TRBD1 matching over 7 bases. The CDR3 is 15 amino acids. Germline-derived CDR1 and CDR2 are MNHEY and SVGAGI. V dropped 6 bases and J dropped 7; count of bases not matched to a gene: 9. CDR3 nucleotide sequence: TGTGCCAGCAGCGACCCCGGGACAGCAAATTCACCCCTCCACTTT. This encodes CASSDPGTANSPLHF.

The rearrangement links TRBV3-1 (or the pseudogene TRBV3-2) to TRBJ2-5, with a weak D call TRBD2 (6 bases). CDR3 length: 13 amino acids. CDR1 and CDR2 from the germline V gene are LGHDT and YNNKEL (reference sequence). V lost 3 bases, J lost 2 bases, and 7 bases lay in between. The CDR3 is CASSQGRQETQYF. The DNA of the CDR3 is TGTGCCAGCAGCCAGGGGAGGCAAGAGACCCAGTACTTC.

This clone was recorded once. This chain joins TRBV14 and TRBJ2-1; TRBD2 agrees at 10 bases. V trimming: 1 base; J trimming: 10 bases; junction bases outside the gene matches: 4. The germline gives CDR1 SGHDN, CDR2 FVKESK. This CDR3 is built from 14 residues. The DNA for the CDR3 is TGTGCCAGCAGCCAAGGACTAGCGGGCCGGGAGCAGTTCTTC. The encoded protein is CASSQGLAGREQFF.

The chain recombines TRBV11-2 with TRBJ2-1; D is unclear. Trimming stripped 4 bases from V and 15 bases from J, with 19 bases between. This CDR3 has 13 residues. The germline gives CDR1 SGHAT, CDR2 FQNNGV. The CDR3 is CASSSRSVIHGFF. CDR3 nucleotides: TGTGCCAGCAGCTCCCGGTCTGTTATTCACGGGTTCTTC.

The chain combines TRBV28 with TRBJ1-3; a possible D gene is TRBD1 (5 bases). This CDR3 comprises 15 residues. The ends were cut back, 5 bases at V and 5 bases at J, with 16 bases in the middle. Germline lookup yields CDR1 MDHEN and CDR2 SYDVKM. The CDR3 sequence: CASSNPQGYRNTIYF. CDR3 coding DNA: TGTGCCAGCAGTAACCCTCAGGGATATAGAAACACCATATATTTT.

This clone was counted a few times. The rearrangement joins TRBV30 to TRBJ1-5, with D possibly TRBD1 on 5 matching bases. CDR1 is GTSNPN, CDR2 SVGIG, per germline (reference sequence). The CDR3 is made up of 15 amino acids. Trimming shortened V by 3 bases and J by 4 bases, and 16 bases separated the two germline ends. CDR3 sequence reads: CAWSHPGGDNQPQHF. Written as DNA, the CDR3 is TGTGCCTGGAGCCACCCAGGAGGGGATAATCAGCCCCAGCATTTT.

The chain is built from TRBV5-1 and TRBJ1-1, with D uncertain. Germline-derived CDR1 and CDR2 are SGHRS and YFSETQ. V was cut by 0 bases and J by 2 bases, with 8 bases left in between. This CDR3 is 14 amino acids long. The CDR3, as DNA: TGCGCCAGCAGCTTGGGTACCTATAACACTGAAGCTTTCTTT. Its translation is CASSLGTYNTEAFF.

V and J are TRBV5-1 and TRBJ1-1; D is possibly TRBD1 (5 bases). CDR1 SGHRS and CDR2 YFSETQ come from the germline V gene. V lost 3 bases and J 4 bases, leaving 10 bases between the germline ends. This CDR3 comprises 13 residues. The CDR3 reads CASSSTGVTEAFF. Written as DNA, the CDR3 is TGCGCCAGCAGCTCAACGGGGGTCACTGAAGCTTTCTTT.

The V and J genes are TRBV15 and TRBJ2-1; 10 nucleotides agree with TRBD2. J gave up 8 bases and V 1 base, and 8 bases lay outside the gene matches. This CDR3 comprises 16 residues. CDR1 is LNHNV and CDR2 is YYDKDF in the germline V gene (reference sequence). CDR3 protein: CATSRVMASGGDEQFF. In nucleotides, the CDR3 is TGTGCCACCAGCAGAGTTATGGCTAGCGGGGGCGATGAGCAGTTCTTC. The whole variable domain, filled in from reference TRBV15 and TRBJ2-1, reads DAMVIQNPRYQVTQFGKPVTLSCSQTLNHNVMYWYQQKSSQAPKLLFHYYDKDFNNEADTPDNFQSRRPNTSFCFLDIRSPGLGDTAMYLCATSRVMASGGDEQFFGPGTRLTVL.

The rearrangement links TRBV20-1 to TRBJ2-7; D unresolved. The CDR3 loop spans 11 amino acids. In germline, CDR1 is DFQATT, CDR2 SNEGSKA (reference sequence). The V end was cut by 4 bases, the J end by 4 bases, with 8 bases between. CDR3 amino acids: CSATTLYEQYF. In nucleotides, the CDR3 is TGCAGTGCTACGACATTATACGAGCAGTACTTC.

This clone was observed a few times. Here the CDR3 DNA reads TGTGCCACCAGCAGAGATCAGGCCGGCTCCTACGAGCAGTACTTC. Amino acid sequence: CATSRDQAGSYEQYF. The chain combines TRBV15 with TRBJ2-7; no firm D call. Germline CDR1 LNHNV, CDR2 YYDKDF (reference sequence). This CDR3 is built from 15 residues. Trimming shortened V by 0 bases and J by 0 bases, and 9 bases separated the two germline ends.

This chain joins TRBV5-1 and TRBJ1-1; tentatively, D is TRBD1 (5 bases). The V gene's germline CDR1 is SGHRS and CDR2 YFSETQ. The V gene lost 3 bases and the J gene lost 2 bases, with 17 bases spanning the gap. The CDR3 totals 16 residues. The CDR3 region has the DNA TGCGCCAGCAGCTCATACCCATCTGACAGAAACACTGAAGCTTTCTTT. Protein sequence: CASSSYPSDRNTEAFF.

The rearrangement uses TRBV29-1 and TRBJ1-1; D unclear. CDR1 SQVTM and CDR2 ANQGSEA come from the germline V gene. CDR3 length: 13 amino acids. Trimming cost V 3 bases and J 1 base, with 9 bases left between them. The CDR3 coding sequence is TGCAGCGTTGAGTTATCAGGGAACACTGAAGCTTTCTTT. Amino acid sequence: CSVELSGNTEAFF. Together with reference TRBV29-1 and TRBJ1-1, the CDR3 gives the full variable domain: SAVISQKPSRDICQRGTSLTIQCQVDSQVTMMFWYRQQPGQSLTLIATANQGSEATYESGFVIDKFPISRPNLTFSTLTVSNMSPEDSSIYLCSVELSGNTEAFFGQGTRLTVV.

The rearrangement links TRBV10-3 to TRBJ2-3; D might be TRBD2 (6 bases). The CDR3 has 16 amino acids. V dropped 2 bases and J dropped 1 base, with 13 bases sitting between them. Germline values: CDR1 ENHRY, CDR2 SYGVKD. The CDR3 spells CAISEMRTGGTDTQYF. The CDR3 DNA reads as TGTGCCATCAGTGAGATGAGGACGGGGGGCACAGATACGCAGTATTTT.

The rearrangement joins TRBV28 to TRBJ2-1; TRBD2 matches 7 bases. The CDR3 is 17 residues long. Unmatched junction bases numbered 9, after V lost 3 bases and J lost 1 base. Per germline, CDR1 MDHEN and CDR2 SYDVKM. The CDR3 coding sequence is TGTGCCAGCAGTTTGGGCCTGACTAGCTGGTCCTACAATGAGCAGTTCTTC. It encodes CASSLGLTSWSYNEQFF. The variable domain in full, with the rest retrieved from reference TRBV28 and TRBJ2-1, is DVKVTQSSRYLVKRTGEKVFLECVQDMDHENMFWYRQDPGLGLRLIYFSYDVKMKEKGDIPEGYSVSREKKERFSLILESASTNQTSMYLCASSLGLTSWSYNEQFFGPGTRLTVL.

In its sample, this clone was seen once. DNA for the CDR3: TGTGCCACCAGTGTGTCAGGGACTGGCACTGAAGCTTTCTTT. It translates to CATSVSGTGTEAFF. The chain employs TRBV24-1 and TRBJ1-1; the D gene is possibly TRBD1 (5 bases). The V end lost 5 bases, the J end lost 4 bases, and 13 bases lay between the germline ends. The germline CDR1 and CDR2 sequences are KGHDR and SFDVKD. This CDR3 has 14 residues.

This chain uses TRBV6-5 with TRBJ1-5; D might be TRBD1 (6 bases). V was shortened by 5 bases and J by 3 bases, with 14 bases between the two germline ends. The germline gives CDR1 MNHEY, CDR2 SVGAGI. CDR3 size: 15 residues. CDR3 DNA: TGTGCCAGCAGTCCCCGACAGGCCTACAATCAGCCCCAGCATTTT. Its translation: CASSPRQAYNQPQHF.

Here the CDR3 reads CASAGPAKNIQYF. The CDR3 DNA reads TGTGCCAGCGCGGGGCCAGCCAAAAACATTCAGTACTTC. The V and J genes are TRBV6-6 and TRBJ2-4; TRBD2 might be the D (6 bases). Germline V gene sequence: CDR1 MNHNY, CDR2 SVGAGI (reference sequence). This CDR3 comprises 13 residues. Trimming took off 8 bases at V and 0 bases at J, with 8 bases between the two ends.

The chain couples TRBV10-3 to TRBJ2-5; maybe TRBD2 (6 bases). CDR1 ENHRY and CDR2 SYGVKD come from the germline V gene. The CDR3 runs to 13 residues. Between the trimmed V and J ends, which lost 6 bases and 2 bases, there was a span of 10 bases. CDR3 coding DNA: TGTGCCATCAGGGGAGCGGGTCAAGAGACCCAGTACTTC. As protein: CAIRGAGQETQYF.

This rearrangement joins TRBV19 to TRBJ2-7, with TRBD2 as a possible D gene (6 bases). Germline CDR1 LNHDA, CDR2 SQIVND (reference sequence). The V end was cut by 3 bases, the J end by 0 bases, with 12 bases between. The CDR3 has 15 residues. The CDR3 reads CASSMSLGGSYEQYF. CDR3 DNA sequence: TGTGCCAGTAGTATGTCGCTGGGGGGCTCCTACGAGCAGTACTTC.

This clone was picked up one time. This chain joins TRBV15 and TRBJ2-5, with TRBD2 matching over 10 bases. Germline CDR1 LNHNV, CDR2 YYDKDF (reference sequence). V gave up 0 bases and J gave up 5 bases; unmatched junction bases: 6. The CDR3 is 16 amino acids. The CDR3 reads CATSRDVAGGGETQYF. In DNA, the CDR3 is TGTGCCACCAGCAGAGATGTAGCGGGAGGCGGGGAGACCCAGTACTTC.

The chain uses TRBV5-4 and TRBJ2-3; 13 bases fit TRBD2. The CDR3 extends over 17 amino acids. V was clipped by 4 bases and J by 1 base; unmatched bases: 6. In germline, CDR1 is SGHNT, CDR2 YYREEE (reference sequence). The CDR3 DNA reads TGTGCCAGCAGCATCGGGACTAGCGGGACCCGCACAGATACGCAGTATTTT. Its translation: CASSIGTSGTRTDTQYF.

V gene TRBV30 combines with J gene TRBJ2-7, with TRBD1 identical over 9 bases. The V gene end was trimmed by 1 base and the J gene end by 4 bases; junction bases not matched to a gene: 2. This CDR3 region has 13 residues. The germline CDR1 and CDR2 sequences are GTSNPN and SVGIG (reference sequence). The CDR3 coding sequence is TGTGCCTGGAGTGGGACAGGGGTTTACGAGCAGTACTTC. This sequence encodes CAWSGTGVYEQYF.

The V call is TRBV30, the J call TRBJ2-5; D remains ambiguous. Trimming pared 2 bases from V and 3 bases from J, leaving 7 bases between. Germline lookup yields CDR1 GTSNPN and CDR2 SVGIG (reference sequence). The CDR3 has 12 residues. CDR3 sequence reads: CAWSLEEETQYF. CDR3 sequence (DNA): TGTGCCTGGAGTCTCGAGGAAGAGACCCAGTACTTC.

This chain connects TRBV14 to TRBJ2-1; TRBD1 matches 9 bases. The germline CDR1 and CDR2 sequences are SGHDN and FVKESK. There are 15 residues in the CDR3. J was trimmed by 10 bases and V by 2 bases; bases with no gene match: 9. CDR3 amino acids: CASSQRGTGSREQFF. CDR3 DNA: TGTGCCAGCAGCCAACGGGGGACAGGGAGTAGAGAGCAGTTCTTC.

V gene TRBV19 combines with J gene TRBJ2-7, with 7 nucleotides matching TRBD1. The germline V gene encodes CDR1 LNHDA and CDR2 SQIVND (reference sequence). V lost 5 bases and J lost 1; bases outside the gene matches: 5. The CDR3 totals 14 residues. For the CDR3, the DNA is TGTGCCAGTAGTCCGGAGACAGGGTCCTACGAGCAGTACTTC. Translated, it gives CASSPETGSYEQYF.

The gene calls are TRBV3-1 (or the pseudogene TRBV3-2) and TRBJ1-6; 9 nucleotides agree with TRBD1. Losses at the gene ends were 3 bases for V and 7 bases for J; bases not matched to a gene: 7. Germline loops: CDR1 LGHDT, CDR2 YNNKEL (reference sequence). The CDR3 contains 16 residues. CDR3 residues: CASSQSGTGPNSPLHF. The CDR3 DNA sequence: TGTGCCAGCAGCCAGTCCGGGACAGGGCCCAATTCACCCCTCCACTTT.

This clone has just a few counts. The J gene is TRBJ2-1, the V gene TRBV11-3, with D perhaps TRBD1 (5 bases). Trimming took 3 bases from V and 7 from J, leaving 10 bases between them. The germline CDR1 and CDR2 sequences are SGHNT and YENEEA. The CDR3 loop spans 13 amino acids. In nucleotides, the CDR3 is TGTGCCAGCAGCTTGTCAGGGCGTAATGAGCAGTTCTTC. Translation gives CASSLSGRNEQFF.